One sample yielded the 6 T cell receptor beta chains listed below, sequenced in a study of Graves' ophthalmopathy and Graves' hyperthyroidism. Amplified material comprised TCR beta CDR3 regions derived from RNA transcripts. After a first-round RT-PCR with HTBI primers, a second-round multiplex PCR was run. TCRdb ran MiXCR on the multiplex PCR reads and lists one entry per CDR3 protein. Here the sample spans about 480,000 distinct CDR3 sequences, around an eighth being singletons. Sequencing input: blood. The receptors come from a woman aged 25 to 39 with Graves' ophthalmopathy.

This clonotype was seen repeatedly, ten times or more. The V and J genes are TRBV2 and TRBJ2-5; D not resolved. V was pared by 3 bases and J by 5 bases, with 13 bases between. CDR1 and CDR2 (germline): SNHLY, FYNNEI. The CDR3 loop spans 14 amino acids. Written as DNA, the CDR3 is TGTGCCAGCAGTGAGGTGGCGTACGGTGAGACCCAGTACTTC. Protein: CASSEVAYGETQYF.

This clonotype was recorded many times. The chain employs TRBV2 and TRBJ2-4, with 10 bases aligning to TRBD2. V dropped 8 bases and J dropped 4; count of bases not matched to a gene: 11. This CDR3 contains 16 residues. Germline CDR1 reads SNHLY; CDR2 reads FYNNEI. The CDR3 reads CASRLDRAGGKNIQYF. DNA of the CDR3: TGTGCCAGCCGTCTCGATCGAGCGGGAGGGAAAAACATTCAGTACTTC.

At least ten counts were recorded for this clonotype. The rearrangement uses TRBV20-1 and TRBJ1-5, with unresolved D. The CDR3 length is 12 residues. The ends were cut back, 5 bases at V and 9 bases at J, with 14 bases in the middle. CDR1 is DFQATT, CDR2 SNEGSKA, per germline (reference sequence). The CDR3 DNA follows: TGCAGTGCTGAAGTCGGCGGAGGGCCCCAGCATTTT. Translation gives CSAEVGGGPQHF.

A word on this clonotype: With a much larger clone just one base away, this may be a read error. This chain joins TRBV2 and TRBJ1-1; 8 nucleotides agree with TRBD1. Germline CDR1 SNHLY, CDR2 FYNNEI. The CDR3 contains 14 residues. The CDR3: CASRGTGSNTEACF. The CDR3 DNA sequence: TGTGCCAGCAGGGGGACAGGCTCTAACACTGAAGCTTGCTTT. The entire variable domain, with the rest obtained from reference TRBV2 and TRBJ1-1, is as follows: EPEVTQTPSHQVTQMGQEVILRCVPISNHLYFYWYRQILGQKVEFLVSFYNNEISEKSEIFDDQFSVERPDGSNFTLKIRSTKLEDSAMYFCASRGTGSNTEACFGQGTRLTVV.

The V gene is TRBV12-3 or TRBV12-4, the J gene TRBJ2-4; 10 positions agree with TRBD1. The CDR3 has 12 residues. V lost 8 bases, J lost 8 bases, and 3 bases stayed unmatched. The CDR3 bases are TGTGCCAGCGGGACAGGGGCGGACATTCAGTACTTC. Amino acids: CASGTGADIQYF.

This clonotype was observed a handful of times. This chain links TRBV20-1 with TRBJ1-2; D perhaps matches TRBD1 (5 bases). The CDR3 is 16 residues long. The V end lost 1 base, the J end lost 5 bases, and 20 bases lay between the germline ends. CDR1 and CDR2 (germline): DFQATT, SNEGSKA (reference sequence). In nucleotides, the CDR3 is TGCAGTGCTAGAGGGGTGGAAGCGGCGGGGACTTATGGCTACACCTTC. Its protein product is CSARGVEAAGTYGYTF.